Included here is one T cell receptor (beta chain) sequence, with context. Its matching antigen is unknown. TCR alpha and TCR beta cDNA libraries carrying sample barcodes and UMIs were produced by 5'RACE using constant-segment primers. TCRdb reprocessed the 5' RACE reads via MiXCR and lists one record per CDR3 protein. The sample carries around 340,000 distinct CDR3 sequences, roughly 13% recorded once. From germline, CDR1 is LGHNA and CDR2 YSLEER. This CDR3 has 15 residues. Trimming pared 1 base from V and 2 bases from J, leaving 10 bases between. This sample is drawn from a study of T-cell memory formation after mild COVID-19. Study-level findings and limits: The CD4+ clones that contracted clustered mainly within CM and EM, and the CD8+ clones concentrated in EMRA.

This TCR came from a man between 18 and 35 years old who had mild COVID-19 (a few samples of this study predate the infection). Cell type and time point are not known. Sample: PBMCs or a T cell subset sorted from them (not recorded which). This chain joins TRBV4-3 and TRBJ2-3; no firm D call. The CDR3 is CASSQGPIPTDTQYF. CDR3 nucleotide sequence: TGCGCCAGCAGCCAAGGGCCGATACCCACAGATACGCAGTATTTT.